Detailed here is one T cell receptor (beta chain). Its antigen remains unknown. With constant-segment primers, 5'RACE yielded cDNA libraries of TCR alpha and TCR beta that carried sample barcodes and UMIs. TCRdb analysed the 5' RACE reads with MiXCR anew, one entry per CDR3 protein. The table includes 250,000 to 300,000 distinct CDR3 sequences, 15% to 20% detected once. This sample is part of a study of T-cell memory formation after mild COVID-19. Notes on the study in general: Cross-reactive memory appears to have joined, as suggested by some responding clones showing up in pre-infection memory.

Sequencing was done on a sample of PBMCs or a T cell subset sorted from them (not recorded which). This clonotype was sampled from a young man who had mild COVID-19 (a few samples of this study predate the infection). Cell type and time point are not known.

CDR3 sequence (DNA): TGCGCCAGCAGCTTCGTTGGGACAGGGAGTGTAGGGGAGCTGTTTTTT. Its translation is CASSFVGTGSVGELFF. The V call is TRBV4-1, the J call TRBJ2-2; TRBD1 aligns across 9 bases. From germline, CDR1 is MGHRA and CDR2 YSYEKL. The junction had 12 bases not matched to a gene; V was cut back by 5 bases and J by 8 bases. The CDR3 totals 16 residues.